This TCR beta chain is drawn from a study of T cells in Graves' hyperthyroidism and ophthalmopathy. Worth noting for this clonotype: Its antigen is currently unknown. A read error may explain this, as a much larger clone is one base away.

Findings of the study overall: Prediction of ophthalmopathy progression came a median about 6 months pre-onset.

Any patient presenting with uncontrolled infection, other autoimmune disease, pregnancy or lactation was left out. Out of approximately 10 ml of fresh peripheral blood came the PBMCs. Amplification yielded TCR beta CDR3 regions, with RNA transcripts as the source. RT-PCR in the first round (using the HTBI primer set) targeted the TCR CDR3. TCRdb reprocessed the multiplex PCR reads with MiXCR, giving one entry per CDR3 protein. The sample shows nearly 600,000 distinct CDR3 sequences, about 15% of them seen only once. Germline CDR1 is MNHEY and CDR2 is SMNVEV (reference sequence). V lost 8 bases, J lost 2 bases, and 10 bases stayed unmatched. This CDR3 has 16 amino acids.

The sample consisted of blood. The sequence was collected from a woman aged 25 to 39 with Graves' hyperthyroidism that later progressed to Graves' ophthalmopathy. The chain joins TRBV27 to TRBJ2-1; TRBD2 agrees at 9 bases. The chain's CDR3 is CASGISSGAAYNEQFF. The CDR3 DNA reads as TGTGCCAGCGGTATCTCTAGCGGGGCGGCCTACAATGAGCAGTTCTTC.